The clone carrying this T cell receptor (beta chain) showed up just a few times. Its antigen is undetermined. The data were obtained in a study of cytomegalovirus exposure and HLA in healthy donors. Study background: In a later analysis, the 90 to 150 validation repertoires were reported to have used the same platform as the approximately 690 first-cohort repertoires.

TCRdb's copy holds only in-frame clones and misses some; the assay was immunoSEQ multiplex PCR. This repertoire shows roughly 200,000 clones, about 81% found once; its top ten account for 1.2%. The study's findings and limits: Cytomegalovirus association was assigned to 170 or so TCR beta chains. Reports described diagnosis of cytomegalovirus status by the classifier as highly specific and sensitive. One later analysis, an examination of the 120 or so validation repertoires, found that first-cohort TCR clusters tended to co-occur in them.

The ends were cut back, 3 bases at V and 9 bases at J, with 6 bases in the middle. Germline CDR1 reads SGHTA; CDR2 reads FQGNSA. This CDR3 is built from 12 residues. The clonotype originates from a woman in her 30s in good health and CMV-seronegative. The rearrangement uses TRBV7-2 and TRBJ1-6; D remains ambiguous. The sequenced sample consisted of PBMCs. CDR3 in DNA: TGTGCCAGCAGCTTTAGTGCTTCACCCCTCCACTTT. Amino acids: CASSFSASPLHF.